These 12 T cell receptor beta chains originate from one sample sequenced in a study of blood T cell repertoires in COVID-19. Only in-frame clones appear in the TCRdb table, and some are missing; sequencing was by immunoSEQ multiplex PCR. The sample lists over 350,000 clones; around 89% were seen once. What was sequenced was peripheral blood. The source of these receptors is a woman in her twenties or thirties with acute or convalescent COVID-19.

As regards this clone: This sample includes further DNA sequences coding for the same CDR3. CDR3 nucleotide sequence: TGTGCCAGCAGCTTCGGGACAGGGAGGGATACGCAGTATTTT. Translated, it gives CASSFGTGRDTQYF. This rearrangement joins TRBV5-6 to TRBJ2-3, with 9 bases identical to TRBD1. Germline CDR1 SGHDT, CDR2 YYEEEE. The CDR3 covers 14 residues. Losses at the gene ends were 2 bases for V and 6 bases for J; bases not matched to a gene: 4.

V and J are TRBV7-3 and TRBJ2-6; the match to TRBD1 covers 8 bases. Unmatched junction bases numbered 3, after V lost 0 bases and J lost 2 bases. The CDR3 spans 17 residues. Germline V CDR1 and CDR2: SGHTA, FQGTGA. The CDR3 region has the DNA TGTGCCAGCAGCTTAACGGACAGGGTTACTGGGGCCAACGTCCTGACTTTC. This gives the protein CASSLTDRVTGANVLTF.

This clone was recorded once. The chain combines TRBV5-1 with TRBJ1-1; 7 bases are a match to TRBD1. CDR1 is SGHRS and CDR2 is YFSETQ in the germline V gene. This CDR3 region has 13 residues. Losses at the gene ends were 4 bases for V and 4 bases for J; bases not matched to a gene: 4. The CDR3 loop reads CASSVGTATEAFF. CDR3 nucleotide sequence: TGCGCCAGCAGCGTCGGGACAGCCACTGAAGCTTTCTTT.

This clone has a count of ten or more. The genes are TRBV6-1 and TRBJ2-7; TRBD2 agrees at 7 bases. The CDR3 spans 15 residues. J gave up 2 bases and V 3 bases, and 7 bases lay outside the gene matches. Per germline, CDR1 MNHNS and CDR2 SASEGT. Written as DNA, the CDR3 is TGTGCCAGCAGTGATGCGGGGGTTTGGGCCTACGAGCAGTACTTC. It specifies CASSDAGVWAYEQYF.

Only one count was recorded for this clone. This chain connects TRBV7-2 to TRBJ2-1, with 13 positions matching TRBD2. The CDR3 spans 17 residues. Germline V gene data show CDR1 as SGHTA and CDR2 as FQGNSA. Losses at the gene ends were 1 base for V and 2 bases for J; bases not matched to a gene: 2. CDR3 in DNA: TGTGCCAGCAGCTTAGGGACTAGCGGGGGACCCTACAATGAGCAGTTCTTC. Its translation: CASSLGTSGGPYNEQFF.

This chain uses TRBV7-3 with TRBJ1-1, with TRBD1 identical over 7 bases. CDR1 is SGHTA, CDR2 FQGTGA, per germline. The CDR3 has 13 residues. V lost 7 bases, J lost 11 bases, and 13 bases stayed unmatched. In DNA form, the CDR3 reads TGTGCCAGCATCCAAATGACGACAGGGTTCGCTTTCTTT. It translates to CASIQMTTGFAFF.

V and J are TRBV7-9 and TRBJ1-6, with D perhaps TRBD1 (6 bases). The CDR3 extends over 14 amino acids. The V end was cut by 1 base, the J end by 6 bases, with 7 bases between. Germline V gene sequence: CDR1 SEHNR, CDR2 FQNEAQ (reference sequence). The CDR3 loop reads CASSLEQGNSPLHF. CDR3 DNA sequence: TGTGCCAGCAGCTTAGAACAGGGTAATTCACCCCTCCACTTT.

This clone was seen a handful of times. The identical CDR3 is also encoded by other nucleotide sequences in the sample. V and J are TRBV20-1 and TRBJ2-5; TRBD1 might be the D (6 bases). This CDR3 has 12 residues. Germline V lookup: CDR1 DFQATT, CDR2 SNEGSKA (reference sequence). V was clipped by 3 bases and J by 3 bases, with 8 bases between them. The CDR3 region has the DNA TGCAGTGCTAGTCCAGGGGAAGAGACCCAGTACTTC. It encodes CSASPGEETQYF.

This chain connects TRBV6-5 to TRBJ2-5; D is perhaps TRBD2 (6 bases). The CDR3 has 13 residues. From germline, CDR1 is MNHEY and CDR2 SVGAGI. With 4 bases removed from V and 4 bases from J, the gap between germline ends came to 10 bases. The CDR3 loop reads CASSFGGLETQYF. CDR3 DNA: TGTGCCAGCAGTTTTGGGGGGTTAGAGACCCAGTACTTC.

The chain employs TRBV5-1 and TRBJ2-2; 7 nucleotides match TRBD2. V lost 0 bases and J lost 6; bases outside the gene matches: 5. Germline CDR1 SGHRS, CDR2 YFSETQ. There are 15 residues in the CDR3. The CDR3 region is CASSLEEGGSGELFF. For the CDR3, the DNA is TGCGCCAGCAGCTTGGAGGAGGGAGGGTCCGGGGAGCTGTTTTTT.

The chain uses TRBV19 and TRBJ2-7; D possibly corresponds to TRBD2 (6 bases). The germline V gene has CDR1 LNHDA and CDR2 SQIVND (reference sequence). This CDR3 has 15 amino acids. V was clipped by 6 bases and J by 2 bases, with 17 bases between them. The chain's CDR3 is CASRAGTDLTYEQYF. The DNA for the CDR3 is TGTGCCAGTAGAGCCGGGACTGATCTAACCTACGAGCAGTACTTC.

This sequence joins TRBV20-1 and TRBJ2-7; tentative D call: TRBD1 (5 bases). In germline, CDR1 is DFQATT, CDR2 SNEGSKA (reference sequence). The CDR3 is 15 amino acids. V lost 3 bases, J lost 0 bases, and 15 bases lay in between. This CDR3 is CSASRLGAFSYEQYF. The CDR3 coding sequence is TGCAGTGCTAGTAGGCTAGGGGCCTTCTCCTACGAGCAGTACTTC.